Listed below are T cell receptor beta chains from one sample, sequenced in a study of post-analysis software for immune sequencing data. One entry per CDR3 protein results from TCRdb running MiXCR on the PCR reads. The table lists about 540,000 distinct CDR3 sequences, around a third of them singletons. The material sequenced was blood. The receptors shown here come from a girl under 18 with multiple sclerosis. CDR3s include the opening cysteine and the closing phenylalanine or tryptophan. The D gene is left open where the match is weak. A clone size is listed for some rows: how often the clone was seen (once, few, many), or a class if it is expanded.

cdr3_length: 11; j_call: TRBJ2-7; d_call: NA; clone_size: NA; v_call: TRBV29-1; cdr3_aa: CSVVDSNEQYF; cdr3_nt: TGCAGCGTTGTGGACAGCAACGAGCAGTACTTC
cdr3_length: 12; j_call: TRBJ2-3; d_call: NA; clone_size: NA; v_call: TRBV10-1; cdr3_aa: CASASGTDTQYF; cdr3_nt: TGCGCCAGCGCCAGCGGCACAGATACGCAGTATTTT
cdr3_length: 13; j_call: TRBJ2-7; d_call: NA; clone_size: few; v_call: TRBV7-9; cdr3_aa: CASSSLGNYEQYF; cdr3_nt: TGTGCCAGCAGCTCACTGGGGAACTACGAGCAGTACTTC
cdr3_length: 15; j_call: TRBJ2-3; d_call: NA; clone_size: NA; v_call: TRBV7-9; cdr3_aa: CASISGSPGTDTQYF; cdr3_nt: TGTGCCAGCATTTCGGGCTCCCCGGGGACAGATACGCAGTATTTT
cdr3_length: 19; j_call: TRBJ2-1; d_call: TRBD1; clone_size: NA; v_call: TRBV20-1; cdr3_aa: CSARGGTGRLSGSYNEQFF; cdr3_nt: TGCAGTGCTAGAGGAGGGACAGGGAGGTTGTCGGGGTCCTACAATGAGCAGTTCTTC
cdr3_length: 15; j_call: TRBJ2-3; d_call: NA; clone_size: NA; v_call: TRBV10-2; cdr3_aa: CASSAGPYSTDTQYF; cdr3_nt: TGCGCCAGCAGTGCCGGGCCCTATAGCACAGATACGCAGTATTTT
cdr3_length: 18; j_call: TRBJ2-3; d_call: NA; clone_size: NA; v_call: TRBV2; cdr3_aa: CASTRSRTTFFGTDTQYF; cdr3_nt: TGTGCCAGCACTAGATCACGGACTACCTTCTTTGGCACAGATACGCAGTATTTT
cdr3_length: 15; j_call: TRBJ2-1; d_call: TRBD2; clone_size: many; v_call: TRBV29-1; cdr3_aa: CSVEGGLATYNEQFF; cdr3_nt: TGCAGCGTTGAAGGGGGACTAGCTACCTACAATGAGCAGTTCTTC
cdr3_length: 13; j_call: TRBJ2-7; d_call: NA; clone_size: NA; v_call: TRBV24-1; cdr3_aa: CATAAAPFYEQYF; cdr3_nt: TGTGCCACCGCGGCTGCACCCTTCTACGAGCAGTACTTC
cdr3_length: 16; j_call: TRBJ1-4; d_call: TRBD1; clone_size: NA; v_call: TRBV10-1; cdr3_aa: CASSSGQTSRGEKLFF; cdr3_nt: TGCGCCAGCAGTTCGGGACAGACTTCAAGGGGGGAAAAACTGTTTTTT
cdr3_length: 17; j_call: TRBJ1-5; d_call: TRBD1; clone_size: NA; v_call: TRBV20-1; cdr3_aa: CSTVLRDRGGSNQPQHF; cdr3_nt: TGCAGTACCGTACTCCGGGACAGGGGAGGGAGCAATCAGCCCCAGCATTTT
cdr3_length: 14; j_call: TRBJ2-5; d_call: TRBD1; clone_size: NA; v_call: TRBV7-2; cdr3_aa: CASSLPGGGETQYF; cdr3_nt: TGTGCCAGCAGCTTACCAGGGGGCGGGGAGACCCAGTACTTC
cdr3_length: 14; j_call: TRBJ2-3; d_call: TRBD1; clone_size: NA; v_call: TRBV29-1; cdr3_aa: CSVYDRVKTDTQYF; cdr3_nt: TGCAGCGTTTACGACAGGGTTAAGACAGATACGCAGTATTTT
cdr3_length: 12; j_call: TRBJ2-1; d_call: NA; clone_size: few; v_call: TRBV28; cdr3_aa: CASPPGEDEQFF; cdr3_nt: TGTGCCAGCCCTCCCGGGGAGGATGAGCAGTTCTTC
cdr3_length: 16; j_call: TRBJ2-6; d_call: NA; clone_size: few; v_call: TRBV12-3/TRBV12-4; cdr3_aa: CASSFIQIPRANVLTF; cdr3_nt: TGTGCCAGCAGTTTCATCCAGATCCCTAGGGCCAACGTCCTGACTTTC
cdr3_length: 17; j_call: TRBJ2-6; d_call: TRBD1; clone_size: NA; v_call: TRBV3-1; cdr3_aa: CASSPRDRGTGANVLTF; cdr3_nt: TGTGCCAGCAGCCCCCGGGACAGGGGTACTGGGGCCAACGTCCTGACTTTC
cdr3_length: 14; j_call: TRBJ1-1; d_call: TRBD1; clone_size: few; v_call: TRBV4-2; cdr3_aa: CASSQTGGSTEAFF; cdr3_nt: TGTGCCAGCAGCCAGACAGGGGGAAGCACTGAAGCTTTCTTT
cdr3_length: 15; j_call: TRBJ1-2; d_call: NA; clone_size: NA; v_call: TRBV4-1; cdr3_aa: CASSQDSRLVYGYTF; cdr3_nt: TGCGCCAGCAGCCAAGACTCCAGACTGGTCTATGGCTACACCTTC
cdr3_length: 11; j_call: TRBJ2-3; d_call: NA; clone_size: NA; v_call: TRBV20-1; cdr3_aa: CSARVPNTQYF; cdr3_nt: TGCAGTGCTAGAGTTCCGAATACGCAGTATTTT
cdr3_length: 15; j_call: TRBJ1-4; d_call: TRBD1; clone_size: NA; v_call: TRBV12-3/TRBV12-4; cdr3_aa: CASSPGQGWHEKLFF; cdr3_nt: TGTGCCAGCAGCCCCGGACAGGGGTGGCATGAAAAACTGTTTTTT